The present entry profiles one T cell receptor beta chain with its context. This clone was detected once. The specificity of this receptor is unknown. Base qualities are not at hand, and no much larger clone is one base apart. Unstimulated PBMCs, after thawing, were stained for CD3, CD4 and CD8 and then FACS-sorted into CD3+CD4+ and CD3+CD8+ populations. Randomization to immunosuppression withdrawal applied to every one of the 8 studied subjects. The Qiagen DNeasy Blood and Tissue Kit was used to isolate genomic DNA. High-throughput TCRbeta CDR3 sequencing of frozen genomic DNA was performed by immunoSEQ, including PCR amplification, mapping, bias correction and internal controls. The published analysis was carried out like this. Only productive rearrangements were retained, and each unique TCRbeta sequence was defined by its CDR3 nucleotide sequence together with its V and J gene. For classification of a sequence as donor-reactive, at least 5-fold expansion in CFSE-low cells relative to unstimulated pre-transplant cells and a frequency of at least 0.01% were required. Minimum frequency thresholds were set for each subject on the basis of the unstimulated sample with the lowest template count, so that a detection power of at least 90% was ensured. Jensen-Shannon divergence between the top 1000 TCRbeta sequences post- versus pre-transplant served as the measure of repertoire turnover. Changes in detection of donor-reactive sequences were assessed with two-sided Fisher's exact tests. Here the immuneACCESS table is served through TCRdb, limited to in-frame sequences with V and J called. Missing clones are a known gap in these copies; in checked studies unresolved V genes cover under half, and the rest lacks a known reason. D and trimming were read from the DNA, whereas the V and J calls and clone size are those reported in that table. The sample table lists 50,000 to 55,000 clones, over 65% of them with a count of one. Clones ranked in the top ten supply just under 10% of the sample.

Taken from cysteine to phenylalanine, the CDR3 has 14 residues. Left in the record is the CDR3 DNA by itself, 42 bases read in frame from the first base. The germline V gene supplies CDR1 MNHNS and CDR2 SASEGT. Trimming leaves V shorter by 5 bases and J shorter by 4 bases, with the junction holding 6 bases beyond the gene matches. These data originate in a study of T cell clones after liver transplantation (dated by TCRdb to about 2019). For context, the study as a whole: The samples were obtained from ITN030ST, a randomized trial that attempted immunosuppression withdrawal within 2 years after liver transplantation. Tolerance meant complete immunosuppression withdrawal for at least one year without liver enzymes rising beyond twice the upper limit of normal. Blood samples were taken pre-transplant, pre-randomization before withdrawal, and post-randomization after full withdrawal or failed withdrawal. No induction therapy was given to the subjects, and standard immunosuppression was administered until randomization at 12-24 months post-transplant. Of the 8 liver transplant recipients making up the studied cohort, 3 were classified as tolerant and 5 as non-tolerant. As an antigen-independent comparator for the donor-reactive sequences, third party-reactive TCRbeta sequences from pre-transplant MLRs were identified as well. Donor-reactive T cell clones were identified by TCRbeta sequencing following a pre-transplant mixed lymphocyte reaction and were subsequently tracked in post-transplant blood. Of the eight recipients, a few were HCV-positive, while the remaining recipients had been transplanted for non-autoimmune, non-viral indications. Broad study findings and their caveats: Low numbers of available donor cells limited the measurable donor-reactive repertoire in two subjects. A significant post-transplant decrease in circulating donor-reactive CD4 TCRbeta sequences was observed in most of the 8 subjects, irrespective of tolerance or HCV status. Conclusions were preliminary, limited by small, heterogeneous patient numbers and non-standardized post-transplant time points. Once repertoire turnover was taken into account, donor-reactive detection showed a significant reduction for CD4 in 7 of 8 subjects and for CD8 in 8 of 8. Donor-reactive sequences declined more than third party-reactive ones, suggesting partial antigen-specific deletion unrelated to withdrawal success. Without allograft tissue specimens, donor-reactive T cells may have migrated into the graft rather than being deleted.

The sequences come from CD4+ T cells from blood, collected more than 53 months after liver transplant. This sequence originates from a human patient who received a liver transplant. Some T cells may derive from the graft donor when a transplant has been performed. The chain uses TRBV6-1 and TRBJ1-1, and 8 bases in between align with TRBD1. Here the CDR3 is given as CASSTGQGGTEAFF. In nucleotides, the sequence is TGTGCCAGCAGTACCGGACAGGGAGGCACTGAAGCTTTCTTT.